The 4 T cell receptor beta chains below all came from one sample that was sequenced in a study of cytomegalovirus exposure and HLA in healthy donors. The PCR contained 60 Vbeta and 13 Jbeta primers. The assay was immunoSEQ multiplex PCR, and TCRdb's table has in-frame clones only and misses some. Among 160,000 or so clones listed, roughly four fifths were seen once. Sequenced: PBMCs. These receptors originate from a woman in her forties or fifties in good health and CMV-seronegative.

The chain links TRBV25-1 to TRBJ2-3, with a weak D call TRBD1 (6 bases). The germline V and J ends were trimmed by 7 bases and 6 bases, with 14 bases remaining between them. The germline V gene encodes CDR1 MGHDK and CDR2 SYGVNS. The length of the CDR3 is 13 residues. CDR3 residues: CASNPGAGDTQYF. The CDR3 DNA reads TGTGCCAGCAATCCAGGGGCCGGGGATACGCAGTATTTT.

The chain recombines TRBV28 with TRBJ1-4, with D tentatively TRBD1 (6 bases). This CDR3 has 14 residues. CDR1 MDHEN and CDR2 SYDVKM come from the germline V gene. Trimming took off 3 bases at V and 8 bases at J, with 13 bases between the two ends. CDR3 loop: CASSLINRDEKLFF. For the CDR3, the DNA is TGTGCCAGCAGTTTGATCAACAGGGACGAAAAACTGTTTTTT.

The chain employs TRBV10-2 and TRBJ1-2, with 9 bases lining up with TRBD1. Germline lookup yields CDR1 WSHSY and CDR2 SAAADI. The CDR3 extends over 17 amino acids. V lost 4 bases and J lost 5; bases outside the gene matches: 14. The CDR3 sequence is CASSGSRPGQGPYGYTF. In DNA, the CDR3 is TGCGCCAGCAGTGGGTCAAGACCGGGACAGGGTCCGTATGGCTACACCTTC.

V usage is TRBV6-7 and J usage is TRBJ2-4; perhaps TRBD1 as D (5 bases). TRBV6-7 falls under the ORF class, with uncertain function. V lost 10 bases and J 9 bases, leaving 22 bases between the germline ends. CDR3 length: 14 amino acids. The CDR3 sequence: CANLRVGHRSIQYF. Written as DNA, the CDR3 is TGTGCCAACCTCAGGGTGGGTCATCGGTCCATTCAGTACTTC.